This T cell receptor beta chain was sequenced during a study of blood T cells in healthy people across ages. Germline V gene data show CDR1 as SGHVS and CDR2 as FNYEAQ. This CDR3 region has 15 residues. V lost 1 base and J 1 base, leaving 10 bases between the germline ends. In this sample, this clonotype turned up many times. Sample-barcoded 5' priming and a J-beta primer mix drove a second PCR of about 6 to 12 cycles. MiXCR, run by TCRdb on the 5' RACE reads, gives a single entry per CDR3 protein. The sample consists of just under 900,000 distinct CDR3 sequences, 29% of them appearing once. Sequencing input: blood. The rearrangement joins TRBV7-6 to TRBJ2-5; tentatively, D is TRBD2 (5 bases). This receptor was taken from a woman aged 80 or older in good health. The CDR3 DNA sequence: TGTGCCAGCAGCTTAGGCCACGGGATCCAAGAGACCCAGTACTTC. Its protein product is CASSLGHGIQETQYF. Based on the CDR3 plus reference TRBV7-6 and TRBJ2-5, the full variable domain is GAGVSQSPRYKVTKRGQDVALRCDPISGHVSLYWYRQALGQGPEFLTYFNYEAQQDKSGLPNDRFSAERPEGSISTLTIQRTEQRDSAMYRCASSLGHGIQETQYFGPGTRLLVL.